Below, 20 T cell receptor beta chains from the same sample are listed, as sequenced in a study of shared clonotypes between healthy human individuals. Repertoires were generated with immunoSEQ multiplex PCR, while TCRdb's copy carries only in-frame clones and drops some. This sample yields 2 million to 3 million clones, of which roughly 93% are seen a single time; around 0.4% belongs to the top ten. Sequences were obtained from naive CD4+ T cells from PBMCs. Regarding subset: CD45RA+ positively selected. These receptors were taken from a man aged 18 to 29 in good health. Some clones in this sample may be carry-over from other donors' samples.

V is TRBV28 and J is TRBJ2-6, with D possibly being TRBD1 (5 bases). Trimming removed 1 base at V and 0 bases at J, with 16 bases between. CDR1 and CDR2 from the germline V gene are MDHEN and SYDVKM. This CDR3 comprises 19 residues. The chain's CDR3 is CASSLFPTGFPSGANVLTF. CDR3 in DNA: TGTGCCAGCAGTTTATTCCCCACAGGTTTTCCCTCTGGGGCCAACGTCCTGACTTTC.

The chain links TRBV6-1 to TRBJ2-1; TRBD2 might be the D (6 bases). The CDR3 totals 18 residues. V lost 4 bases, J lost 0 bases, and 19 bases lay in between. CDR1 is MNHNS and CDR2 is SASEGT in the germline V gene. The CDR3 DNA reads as TGTGCCAGCAGTGTGGGACTCTTGCCCAGGAGCTCCTACAATGAGCAGTTCTTC. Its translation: CASSVGLLPRSSYNEQFF.

CDR3 DNA sequence: TGTGCCAGCAGTGAGGTGGGGGGGCGGTACGAGCAGTACTTC. It encodes CASSEVGGRYEQYF. J is TRBJ2-7 and V is TRBV6-1; D may be TRBD2 (7 bases). Germline CDR1 is MNHNS and CDR2 is SASEGT. CDR3 size: 14 residues. Trimming stripped 3 bases from V and 4 bases from J, with 13 bases between.

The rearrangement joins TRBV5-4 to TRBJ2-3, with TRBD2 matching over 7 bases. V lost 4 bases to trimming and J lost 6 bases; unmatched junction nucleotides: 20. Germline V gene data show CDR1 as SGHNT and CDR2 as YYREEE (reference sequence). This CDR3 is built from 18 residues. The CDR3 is CASSLGSGGSGVRDTQYF. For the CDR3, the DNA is TGTGCCAGCAGCCTAGGTAGCGGAGGGAGCGGGGTTCGGGATACGCAGTATTTT.

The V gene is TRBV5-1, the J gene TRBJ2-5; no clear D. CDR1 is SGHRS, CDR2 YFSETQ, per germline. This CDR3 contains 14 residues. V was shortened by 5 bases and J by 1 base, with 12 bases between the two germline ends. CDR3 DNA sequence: TGCGCCAGCAGTTTAAACGGTGCCCAAGAGACCCAGTACTTC. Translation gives CASSLNGAQETQYF.

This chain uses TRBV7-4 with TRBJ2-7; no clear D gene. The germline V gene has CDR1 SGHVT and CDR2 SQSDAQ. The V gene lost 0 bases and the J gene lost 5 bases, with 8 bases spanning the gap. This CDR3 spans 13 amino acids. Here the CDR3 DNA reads TGTGCCAGCAGCTTAGCTCGCCAAAACGAGCAGTACTTC. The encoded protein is CASSLARQNEQYF.

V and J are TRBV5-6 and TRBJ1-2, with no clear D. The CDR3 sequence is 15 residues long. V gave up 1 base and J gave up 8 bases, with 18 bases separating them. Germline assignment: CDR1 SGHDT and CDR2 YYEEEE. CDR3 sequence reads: CASSLWVRQVVGYTF. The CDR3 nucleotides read TGTGCCAGCAGCTTGTGGGTCAGGCAGGTGGTAGGCTACACCTTC.

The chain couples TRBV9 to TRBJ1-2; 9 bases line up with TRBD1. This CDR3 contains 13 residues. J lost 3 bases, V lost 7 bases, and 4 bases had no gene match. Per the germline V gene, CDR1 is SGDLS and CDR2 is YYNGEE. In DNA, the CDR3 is TGTGCCAGCGCGAGGGACAGGGACTATGGCTACACCTTC. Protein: CASARDRDYGYTF.

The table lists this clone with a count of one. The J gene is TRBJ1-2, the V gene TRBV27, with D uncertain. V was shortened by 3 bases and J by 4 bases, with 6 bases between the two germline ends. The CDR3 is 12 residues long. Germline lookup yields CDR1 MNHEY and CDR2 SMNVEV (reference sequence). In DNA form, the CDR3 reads TGTGCCAGCAGTTTTTCGGCCTATGGCTACACCTTC. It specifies CASSFSAYGYTF.

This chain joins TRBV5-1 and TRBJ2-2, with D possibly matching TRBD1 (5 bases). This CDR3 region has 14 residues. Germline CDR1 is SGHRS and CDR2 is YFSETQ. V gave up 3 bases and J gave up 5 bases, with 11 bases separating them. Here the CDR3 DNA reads TGCGCCAGCAGCTCCACAGGAGCTACCGGGGAGCTGTTTTTT. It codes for CASSSTGATGELFF.

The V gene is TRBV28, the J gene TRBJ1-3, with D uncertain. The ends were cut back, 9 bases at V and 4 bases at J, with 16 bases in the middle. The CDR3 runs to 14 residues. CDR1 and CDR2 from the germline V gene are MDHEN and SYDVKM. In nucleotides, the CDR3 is TGTGCCAGTTCCAATACGGAGAGGGGAAACACCATATATTTT. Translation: CASSNTERGNTIYF.

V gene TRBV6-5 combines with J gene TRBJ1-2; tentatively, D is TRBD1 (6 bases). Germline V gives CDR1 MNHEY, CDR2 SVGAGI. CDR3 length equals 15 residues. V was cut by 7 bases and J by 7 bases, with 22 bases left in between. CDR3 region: CASTYNRVGSGGYTF. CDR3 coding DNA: TGTGCCAGCACGTACAACAGGGTAGGGTCAGGTGGCTACACCTTC.

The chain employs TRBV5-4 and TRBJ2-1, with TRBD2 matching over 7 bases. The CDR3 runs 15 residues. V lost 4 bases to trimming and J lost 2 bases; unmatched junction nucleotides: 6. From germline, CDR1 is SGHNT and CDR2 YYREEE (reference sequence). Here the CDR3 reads CASSGGGGAYNEQFF. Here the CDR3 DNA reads TGTGCCAGCAGCGGCGGGGGAGGGGCCTACAATGAGCAGTTCTTC.

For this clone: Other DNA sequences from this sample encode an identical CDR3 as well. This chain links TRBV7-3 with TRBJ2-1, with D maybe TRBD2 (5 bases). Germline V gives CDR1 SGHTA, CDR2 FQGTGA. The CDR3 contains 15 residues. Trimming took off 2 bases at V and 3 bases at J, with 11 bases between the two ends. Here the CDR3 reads CASSLGLSGYNEQFF. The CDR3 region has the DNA TGTGCCAGCAGCTTAGGACTTTCGGGCTACAATGAGCAGTTCTTC.

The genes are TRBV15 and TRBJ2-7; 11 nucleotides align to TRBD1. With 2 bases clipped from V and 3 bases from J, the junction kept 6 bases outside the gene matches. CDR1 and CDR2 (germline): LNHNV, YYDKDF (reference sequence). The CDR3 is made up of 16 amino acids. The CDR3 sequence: CATSRWPGQGDYEQYF. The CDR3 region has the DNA TGTGCCACCAGCAGATGGCCGGGACAGGGGGACTACGAGCAGTACTTC. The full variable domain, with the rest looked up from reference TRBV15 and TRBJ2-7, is DAMVIQNPRYQVTQFGKPVTLSCSQTLNHNVMYWYQQKSSQAPKLLFHYYDKDFNNEADTPDNFQSRRPNTSFCFLDIRSPGLGDTAMYLCATSRWPGQGDYEQYFGPGTRLTVT.

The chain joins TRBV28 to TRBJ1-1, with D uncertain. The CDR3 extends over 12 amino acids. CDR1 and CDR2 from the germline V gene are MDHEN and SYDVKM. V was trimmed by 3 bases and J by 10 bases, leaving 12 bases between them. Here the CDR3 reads CASSLGSPAAFF. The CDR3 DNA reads TGTGCCAGCAGTTTGGGCAGCCCAGCAGCTTTCTTT.

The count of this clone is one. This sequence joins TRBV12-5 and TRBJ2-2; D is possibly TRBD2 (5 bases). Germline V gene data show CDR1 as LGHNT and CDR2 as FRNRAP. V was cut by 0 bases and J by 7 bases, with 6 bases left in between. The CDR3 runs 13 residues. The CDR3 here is CASGLVEGGELFF. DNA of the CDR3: TGTGCTAGTGGTTTGGTAGAGGGCGGGGAGCTGTTTTTT. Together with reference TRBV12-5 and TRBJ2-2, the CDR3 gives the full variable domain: DARVTQTPRHKVTEMGQEVTMRCQPILGHNTVFWYRQTMMQGLELLAYFRNRAPLDDSGMPKDRFSAEMPDATLATLKIQPSEPRDSAVYFCASGLVEGGELFFGEGSRLTVL.

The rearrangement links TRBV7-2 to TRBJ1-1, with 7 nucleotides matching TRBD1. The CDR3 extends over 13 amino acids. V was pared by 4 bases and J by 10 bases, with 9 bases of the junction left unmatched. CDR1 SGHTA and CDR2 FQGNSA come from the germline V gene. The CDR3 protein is CASSSRRGRGAFF. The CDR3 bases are TGTGCCAGCAGCTCCCGGAGGGGGCGCGGAGCTTTCTTT.

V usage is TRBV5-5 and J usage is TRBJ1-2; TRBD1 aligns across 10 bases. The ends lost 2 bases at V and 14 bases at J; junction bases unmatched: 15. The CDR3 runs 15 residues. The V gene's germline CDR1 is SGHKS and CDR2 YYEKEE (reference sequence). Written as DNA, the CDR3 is TGTGCCAGCAGCTTCGAAACCGGGACAGGGGCAAGGAGAACCTTC. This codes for CASSFETGTGARRTF.

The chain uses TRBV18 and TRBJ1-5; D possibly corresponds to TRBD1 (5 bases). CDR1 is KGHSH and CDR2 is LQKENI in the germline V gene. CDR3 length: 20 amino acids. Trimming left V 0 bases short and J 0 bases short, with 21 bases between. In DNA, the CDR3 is TGTGCCAGCTCACCACCGTACCGGTTGACGGACAAGAATAGCAATCAGCCCCAGCATTTT. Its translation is CASSPPYRLTDKNSNQPQHF.